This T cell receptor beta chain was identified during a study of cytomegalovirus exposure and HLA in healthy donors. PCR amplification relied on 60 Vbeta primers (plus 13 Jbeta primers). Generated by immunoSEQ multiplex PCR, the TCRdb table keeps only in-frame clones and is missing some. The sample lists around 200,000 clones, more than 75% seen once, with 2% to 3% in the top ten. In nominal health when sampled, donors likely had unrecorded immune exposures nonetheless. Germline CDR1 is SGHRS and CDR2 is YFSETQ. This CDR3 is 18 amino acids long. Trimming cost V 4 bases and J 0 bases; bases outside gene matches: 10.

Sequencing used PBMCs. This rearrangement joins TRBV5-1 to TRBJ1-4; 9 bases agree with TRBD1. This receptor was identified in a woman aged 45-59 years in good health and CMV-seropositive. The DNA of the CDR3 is TGCGCCAGCAGCCCGATGACAGGGGGGGCTGCAACTAATGAAAAACTGTTTTTT. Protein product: CASSPMTGGAATNEKLFF.